Presented here are 25 T cell receptor beta chains from one specimen sequenced in a study of cytomegalovirus exposure and HLA in healthy donors. PCR was performed using 60 Vbeta and 13 Jbeta primers. Assay: immunoSEQ multiplex PCR; the TCRdb copy retains only in-frame clones and omits some. The sample shows approximately 150,000 clones, roughly 83% of them seen only once. The specimen was PBMCs. Receptor source: a man between 25 and 39 years old in good health and CMV-seronegative.

Here the CDR3 DNA reads TGTGCCAGCAGAACTAGCGGCGGCGGAGAGACCCAGTACTTC. Its protein is CASRTSGGGETQYF. The rearrangement links TRBV7-9 to TRBJ2-5; 8 bases map to TRBD2. The CDR3 spans 14 residues. The ends lost 6 bases at V and 4 bases at J; junction bases unmatched: 7. The V gene's germline CDR1 is SEHNR and CDR2 FQNEAQ (reference sequence). Filled out from reference TRBV7-9 and TRBJ2-5, the complete variable domain reads DTGVSQNPRHKITKRGQNVTFRCDPISEHNRLYWYRQTLGQGPEFLTYFQNEAQLEKSRLLSDRFSAERPKGSFSTLEIQRTEQGDSAMYLCASRTSGGGETQYFGPGTRLLVL.

The chain links TRBV4-2 to TRBJ1-5, with 9 bases fitting TRBD1. The germline V gene has CDR1 LGHNA and CDR2 YNFKEQ. J lost 2 bases, V lost 1 base, and 0 bases had no gene match. CDR3 length: 15 amino acids. The CDR3 bases are TGTGCCAGCAGCCAAGGGACAGGGGGCAATCAGCCCCAGCATTTT. Translated, it gives CASSQGTGGNQPQHF.

J is TRBJ2-7 and V is TRBV6-6; a possible D gene is TRBD2 (6 bases). Germline V gene data show CDR1 as MNHNY and CDR2 as SVGAGI (reference sequence). Trimming removed 4 bases from V and 4 bases from J, with 14 bases in between. This CDR3 region has 14 residues. CDR3 nucleotide sequence: TGTGCCAGCAGTTCCCGGGAGCTTAGGTACGAGCAGTACTTC. Amino acid sequence: CASSSRELRYEQYF.

The chain is built from TRBV29-1 and TRBJ2-3; 10 positions agree with TRBD1. This CDR3 comprises 22 residues. Germline V gene sequence: CDR1 SQVTM, CDR2 ANQGSEA. V dropped 2 bases and J dropped 0; count of bases not matched to a gene: 23. The CDR3 nucleotides read TGCAGCGTTGAATTCACGCCCGGTAGACAGGGGGCGTTCATACAAAGCACAGATACGCAGTATTTT. Its protein is CSVEFTPGRQGAFIQSTDTQYF.

The table lists this clone with a few counts. V gene TRBV7-3 combines with J gene TRBJ2-1, with 7 bases identical to TRBD2. Losses at the gene ends were 0 bases for V and 12 bases for J; bases not matched to a gene: 8. Germline V gene lookup returns CDR1 SGHTA and CDR2 FQGTGA. The CDR3 has 14 amino acids. The DNA of the CDR3 is TGTGCCAGCAGCTTAACGGGCCCGTCGGGGGGGCAGTTCTTC. Protein sequence: CASSLTGPSGGQFF.

This chain links TRBV6-5 with TRBJ1-2, with a tentative D call TRBD1 (5 bases). V was cut by 0 bases and J by 6 bases, with 8 bases left in between. In germline, CDR1 is MNHEY, CDR2 SVGAGI. The CDR3 length is 13 residues. The CDR3 nucleotides read TGTGCCAGCAGTTACTCGCCAGGGCATGGCTACACCTTC. It codes for CASSYSPGHGYTF.

This chain links TRBV15 with TRBJ1-5; D may be TRBD1 (5 bases). Germline V gene lookup returns CDR1 LNHNV and CDR2 YYDKDF (reference sequence). V was trimmed by 0 bases and J by 7 bases, leaving 13 bases between them. The CDR3 has 15 amino acids. The CDR3 bases are TGTGCCACCAGCAGAGATCGCGGGGCCCCGCAGCCCCAGCATTTT. Protein product: CATSRDRGAPQPQHF.

V usage is TRBV5-1 and J usage is TRBJ2-7, with 7 nucleotides matching TRBD1. J was trimmed by 6 bases and V by 7 bases; bases with no gene match: 4. CDR1 and CDR2 (germline): SGHRS, YFSETQ. This CDR3 comprises 11 residues. The CDR3 sequence is CASGTAGEQYF. CDR3 DNA: TGCGCCAGCGGGACAGCAGGCGAGCAGTACTTC. The full variable domain, rest sourced from reference TRBV5-1 and TRBJ2-7, is KAGVTQTPRYLIKTRGQQVTLSCSPISGHRSVSWYQQTPGQGLQFLFEYFSETQRNKGNFPGRFSGRQFSNSRSEMNVSTLELGDSALYLCASGTAGEQYFGPGTRLTVT.

The chain uses TRBV27 and TRBJ2-7; 7 positions match TRBD1. The CDR3 totals 15 residues. J was trimmed by 3 bases and V by 8 bases; bases with no gene match: 13. The germline CDR1 and CDR2 sequences are MNHEY and SMNVEV (reference sequence). As DNA, the CDR3 is TGTGCCAGCTGGGAAACAAGGGACAGATACTACGAGCAGTACTTC. Residues: CASWETRDRYYEQYF.

This clone was seen a single time. The chain uses TRBV6-6 and TRBJ2-5; unclear D gene. V shed 2 bases and J shed 4 bases, with 5 bases lying between them. Germline lookup yields CDR1 MNHNY and CDR2 SVGAGI (reference sequence). This CDR3 has 12 amino acids. CDR3 DNA: TGTGCCAGCAGTTACGCTACAGAGACCCAGTACTTC. Amino acids: CASSYATETQYF.

The CDR3 here is CASSLAQGRSPLHF. As DNA, the CDR3 is TGTGCCAGCAGTTTGGCACAGGGAAGGTCACCCCTCCACTTT. The chain couples TRBV28 to TRBJ1-6, with D possibly matching TRBD1 (6 bases). The V end was cut by 3 bases, the J end by 10 bases, with 13 bases between. The CDR3 is made up of 14 amino acids. Germline V CDR1 and CDR2: MDHEN, SYDVKM.

This chain connects TRBV7-2 to TRBJ2-7, with 8 positions matching TRBD1. There are 14 residues in the CDR3. The germline CDR1 and CDR2 sequences are SGHTA and FQGNSA. V was clipped by 5 bases and J by 2 bases; unmatched bases: 5. The CDR3 loop reads CASSADRVTYEQYF. In DNA, the CDR3 is TGTGCCAGCAGCGCGGACAGGGTAACCTACGAGCAGTACTTC.

The V gene is TRBV19, the J gene TRBJ1-2; 12 bases are a match to TRBD1. The V gene's germline CDR1 is LNHDA and CDR2 SQIVND (reference sequence). The CDR3 extends over 16 amino acids. Losses at the gene ends were 1 base for V and 7 bases for J; bases not matched to a gene: 7. CDR3 protein: CASSIVSGTGGSGYTF. The CDR3 coding sequence is TGTGCCAGTAGTATAGTTTCGGGGACAGGGGGCTCTGGCTACACCTTC.

The gene calls are TRBV14 and TRBJ2-2; the match to TRBD2 covers 8 bases. V gave up 1 base and J gave up 6 bases; unmatched junction bases: 1. The CDR3 totals 14 residues. Germline values: CDR1 SGHDN, CDR2 FVKESK. DNA for the CDR3: TGTGCCAGCAGCCAAGGACTAGCGCCCGGGGAGCTGTTTTTT. Encoded protein: CASSQGLAPGELFF.

This clone was found once. This sequence joins TRBV7-2 and TRBJ1-2; D is perhaps TRBD1 (5 bases). V was pared by 1 base and J by 4 bases, with 13 bases between. The CDR3 totals 15 residues. Germline assignment: CDR1 SGHTA and CDR2 FQGNSA. CDR3: CASSLDRRASYGYTF. The DNA of the CDR3 is TGTGCCAGCAGCTTAGACAGGCGAGCGAGCTATGGCTACACCTTC.

V and J are TRBV2 and TRBJ1-2, with unresolved D. The germline CDR1 and CDR2 sequences are SNHLY and FYNNEI. The CDR3 totals 16 residues. Trimming removed 7 bases from V and 7 bases from J, with 25 bases in between. CDR3 sequence reads: CASTTKMRRGMFGYTF. For the CDR3, the DNA is TGTGCCAGCACCACTAAGATGAGGAGAGGAATGTTTGGCTACACCTTC.

The chain couples TRBV6-5 to TRBJ1-2; 9 positions match TRBD1. CDR3 length equals 14 residues. Germline CDR1 MNHEY, CDR2 SVGAGI. V lost 3 bases, J lost 8 bases, and 7 bases stayed unmatched. The CDR3 DNA sequence: TGTGCCAGCAGTTATCACCGGGACAGGGCGGGCTACACCTTC. Amino acid sequence: CASSYHRDRAGYTF.

J is TRBJ2-7 and V is TRBV5-4, with 9 bases identical to TRBD2. Trimming at V came to 2 bases and at J to 7 bases, leaving 4 bases not matched to a gene. CDR1 is SGHNT, CDR2 YYREEE, per germline (reference sequence). The CDR3 extends over 13 amino acids. Here the CDR3 reads CASSLNGLAEQYF. The CDR3 nucleotides are TGTGCCAGCAGCTTAAACGGACTAGCGGAGCAGTACTTC.

V usage is TRBV18 and J usage is TRBJ1-1; 10 bases map to TRBD1. Germline V gene sequence: CDR1 KGHSH, CDR2 LQKENI. The CDR3 consists of 15 residues. Trimming took 3 bases from V and 4 from J; bases not matched to a gene: 5. The CDR3 protein is CASSPQTGGGTEAFF. Written as DNA, the CDR3 is TGTGCCAGCTCACCCCAGACAGGGGGCGGCACTGAAGCTTTCTTT.

This chain connects TRBV7-2 to TRBJ2-3, with 12 bases matching TRBD2. The germline V gene has CDR1 SGHTA and CDR2 FQGNSA. The V gene end was trimmed by 7 bases and the J gene end by 3 bases; junction bases not matched to a gene: 5. The CDR3 covers 15 residues. CDR3 in DNA: TGTGCCAGCACCCTAGCGGGAGGGCCGACAGATACGCAGTATTTT. It encodes CASTLAGGPTDTQYF.

The rearrangement links TRBV5-1 to TRBJ2-2; 8 nucleotides align to TRBD1. The CDR3 has 15 residues. From germline, CDR1 is SGHRS and CDR2 YFSETQ. With V trimmed by 4 bases and J by 4 bases, 6 bases remained unmatched. CDR3 loop: CASSEGQGFTGELFF. CDR3 nucleotide sequence: TGCGCCAGCAGCGAAGGACAGGGTTTCACCGGGGAGCTGTTTTTT.

The V gene is TRBV28, the J gene TRBJ2-7; D might be TRBD2 (6 bases). Trimming removed 7 bases at V and 0 bases at J, with 10 bases between. CDR3 length equals 13 residues. Looked up from germline, CDR1 is MDHEN and CDR2 is SYDVKM. CDR3 in amino acids: CASNTRGSYEQYF. For the CDR3, the DNA is TGTGCCAGCAACACGCGGGGCTCCTACGAGCAGTACTTC. The complete variable domain, with remaining parts taken from reference TRBV28 and TRBJ2-7, reads DVKVTQSSRYLVKRTGEKVFLECVQDMDHENMFWYRQDPGLGLRLIYFSYDVKMKEKGDIPEGYSVSREKKERFSLILESASTNQTSMYLCASNTRGSYEQYFGPGTRLTVT.

The V and J genes are TRBV4-2 and TRBJ1-1; D unclear. The ends were cut back, 0 bases at V and 0 bases at J, with 11 bases in the middle. CDR3 length equals 16 residues. In germline, CDR1 is LGHNA, CDR2 YNFKEQ. DNA of the CDR3: TGTGCCAGCAGCCAAGATAGTGCAGCGATGAACACTGAAGCTTTCTTT. Amino acid sequence: CASSQDSAAMNTEAFF.

V is TRBV9 and J is TRBJ2-7; TRBD2 agrees at 11 bases. The junction had 22 bases not matched to a gene; V was cut back by 4 bases and J by 1 base. Germline V lookup: CDR1 SGDLS, CDR2 YYNGEE. The CDR3 extends over 21 amino acids. CDR3 bases: TGTGCCAGCAGCCATCGAGCGGGGGGACTAGCGGACTTCGAACCATCCTACGAGCAGTACTTC. Residues: CASSHRAGGLADFEPSYEQYF. Full variable domain (missing parts from reference TRBV9 and TRBJ2-7): DSGVTQTPKHLITATGQRVTLRCSPRSGDLSVYWYQQSLDQGLQFLIQYYNGEERAKGNILERFSAQQFPDLHSELNLSSLELGDSALYFCASSHRAGGLADFEPSYEQYFGPGTRLTVT.

The V call is TRBV7-8, the J call TRBJ2-7; tentative D call: TRBD1 (5 bases). Germline V lookup: CDR1 SGHVS, CDR2 FQNEAQ. This CDR3 is built from 16 residues. Trimming stripped 1 base from V and 3 bases from J, with 16 bases between. This chain's CDR3 is CASSLVGRVRVYEQYF. CDR3 nucleotides: TGTGCCAGCAGCTTAGTGGGCAGGGTTAGGGTCTACGAGCAGTACTTC. Complete variable domain (other parts from reference TRBV7-8 and TRBJ2-7): GAGVSQSPRYKVAKRGQDVALRCDPISGHVSLFWYQQALGQGPEFLTYFQNEAQLDKSGLPSDRFFAERPEGSVSTLKIQRTQQEDSAVYLCASSLVGRVRVYEQYFGPGTRLTVT.